The following is a T cell receptor (beta chain) sequence with its context. The antigen is undetermined. This sample stems from a study of cytomegalovirus exposure and HLA in healthy donors. The study's findings and limits: Evidence from a later analysis indicated that most CMV-associated TCR beta chains looked HLA-restricted. It was in a later analysis that TCR association rates were seen to vary by HLA locus, highest for DRB1 and lowest for HLA-C.

The PCR had 60 Vbeta and 13 Jbeta primers. The repertoire was sequenced with immunoSEQ multiplex PCR; TCRdb's copy has only in-frame clones and lacks some. The profile covers roughly 150,000 clones, with around three quarters appearing a single time and 2.2% taken by the ten largest. V lost 4 bases and J lost 15; bases outside the gene matches: 9. This CDR3 has 12 amino acids. This sequence was found in a man aged 50-59 years in good health and CMV-seropositive. The sequencing sample was made of PBMCs. This chain connects TRBV23-1 to TRBJ2-1; 7 nucleotides align to TRBD1. TRBV23-1 falls under the ORF class, with uncertain function. CDR3 residues: CASSLRQGPRFF. The CDR3 nucleotides are TGCGCCAGCAGTCTCAGACAGGGTCCACGGTTCTTC.